This TCR beta chain was found in a study of shared T cell receptors in the human thymus. Trimming pared 6 bases from V and 2 bases from J, leaving 16 bases between. Germline assignment: CDR1 KGHSH and CDR2 LQKENI. CDR3 length: 15 amino acids. Sequenced by immunoSEQ multiplex PCR; TCRdb stores in-frame clones only, minus some. The profile shows hundreds of thousands of clones, roughly 88% of them singletons. Another study also made use of these data, one on human thymus T cells. As that study records: Donors were healthy Finnish babies undergoing corrective operations for congenital heart defects. The source of the thymus tissue was resections taken during corrective heart surgery. V and J genes seemed to be used with bias in thymic and blood repertoires. Overlap was high between thymic repertoires from unrelated individuals, as reported in related research.

V gene TRBV18 combines with J gene TRBJ1-1; possibly TRBD1 for D (5 bases). The sequence was obtained from a boy under three years old with a congenital heart defect. The sequenced material came from thymocytes. CDR3 nucleotides: TGTGCCAGCTCTGGTTCAGGGAACTTAAACACTGAAGCTTTCTTT. It is translated as CASSGSGNLNTEAFF.